This TCR beta chain was sequenced in a study of blood T cell repertoires in COVID-19. Study in general: Spain, Italy and the United States supplied samples that represented acute and convalescent COVID-19. PBMCs, B-cell-depleted T cells, or T cells were the source of the cDNA or gDNA that made up the material.

Per the germline V gene, CDR1 is MGHRA and CDR2 is YSYEKL. Trimming removed 5 bases from V and 5 bases from J; junction bases left unmatched: 10. The CDR3 is 15 residues long. Per the authors' pipeline: Amplified reference gene primers provided the basis for estimating nucleated cell counts. TCRdb's table, derived via immunoSEQ multiplex PCR, lists solely in-frame clones and lacks some. Clonal size and the V and J genes are those of that table, whereas D and trimming came from the DNA. The table records around 150,000 clones, about 88% of them present only once. Sequencing used peripheral blood. The chain combines TRBV4-1 with TRBJ1-2; 8 positions match TRBD1. The receptor comes from a man aged 18 to 30 with acute or convalescent COVID-19. CDR3 bases: TGCGCCAGCAGCTTAAGAGGTCAGGGGGCGTATGGCTACACCTTC. Its protein product is CASSLRGQGAYGYTF.